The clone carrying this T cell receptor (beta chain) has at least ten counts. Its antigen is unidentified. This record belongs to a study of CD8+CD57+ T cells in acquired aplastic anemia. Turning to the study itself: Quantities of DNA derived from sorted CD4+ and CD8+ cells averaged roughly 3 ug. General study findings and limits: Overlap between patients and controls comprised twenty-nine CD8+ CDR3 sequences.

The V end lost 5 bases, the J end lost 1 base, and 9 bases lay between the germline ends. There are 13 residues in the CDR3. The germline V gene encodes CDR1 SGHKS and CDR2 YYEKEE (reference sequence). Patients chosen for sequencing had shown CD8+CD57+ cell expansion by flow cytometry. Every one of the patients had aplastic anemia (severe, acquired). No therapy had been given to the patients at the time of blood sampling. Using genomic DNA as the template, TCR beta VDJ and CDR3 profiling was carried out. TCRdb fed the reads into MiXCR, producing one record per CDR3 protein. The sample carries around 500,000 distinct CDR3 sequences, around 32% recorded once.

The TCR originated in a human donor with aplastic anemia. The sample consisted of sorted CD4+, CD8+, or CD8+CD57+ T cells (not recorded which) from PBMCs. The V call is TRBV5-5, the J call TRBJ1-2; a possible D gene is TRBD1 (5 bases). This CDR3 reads CASSSTDNYGYTF. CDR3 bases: TGTGCCAGCAGTTCGACAGATAACTATGGCTACACCTTC.